Listed here are 27 T cell receptor beta chains from one sample, sequenced in a study of low-dose radiotherapy and immunotherapy resistance in tumors. The sample's time point: after trial treatment. The treatment here: LDRT plus nivolumab, ipilimumab, low-dose cyclophosphamide and aspirin (RACIN trial). Primers used for first-strand cDNA, a TRAV- and TRBV-specific set, covered both alpha and beta chains. The TCRs were subjected to amplification over 20 PCR cycles employing a constant-region primer in conjunction with a V-primer adapter. TCRdb called the reads again in MiXCR, with one record for every CDR3 protein. The sample has 50,000 or so distinct CDR3 sequences, around a quarter seen once. Sequencing used PBMCs, obtained after low-dose radiotherapy plus immunotherapy. The receptors shown here come from a male donor with prostate cancer.

This clonotype was observed many times. CDR3: CTSSQDRRVINYNEQFF. Here the CDR3 DNA reads TGCACCAGCAGCCAAGACCGGCGGGTAATCAACTACAATGAGCAGTTCTTC. The chain uses TRBV1 and TRBJ2-1; TRBD2, the table's D call, lacks a check against the DNA. TRBV1 is a documented pseudogene. There are 17 residues in the CDR3.

With regard to this clonotype: A far larger clone is one base from this, pointing to a likely read error. V usage is TRBV9 and J usage is TRBJ1-2, with D possibly matching TRBD1 (5 bases). Germline CDR1 SGDLS, CDR2 YYNGEE. This CDR3 comprises 13 residues. V lost 0 bases to trimming and J lost 2 bases, with 5 bases between them. This CDR3 is CASSVGQNYGYTF. CDR3 in DNA: TGTGCCAGCAGCGTAGGACAGAACTATGGCTACACCTTC. Drawing the rest from reference TRBV9 and TRBJ1-2, the complete variable domain is DSGVTQTPKHLITATGQRVTLRCSPRSGDLSVYWYQQSLDQGLQFLIQYYNGEERAKGNILERFSAQQFPDLHSELNLSSLELGDSALYFCASSVGQNYGYTFGSGTRLTVV.

There are many counts of this clonotype. The rearrangement joins TRBV6-1 to TRBJ1-5, with 7 bases matching TRBD1. The CDR3 runs 15 residues. Looked up from germline, CDR1 is MNHNS and CDR2 is SASEGT. The V gene end was trimmed by 7 bases and the J gene end by 3 bases; junction bases not matched to a gene: 9. The CDR3 here is CASIERDRHNQPQHF. CDR3 DNA sequence: TGTGCCAGCATAGAACGGGACAGACACAATCAGCCCCAGCATTTT.

This clonotype was picked up many times. This chain connects TRBV6-2 or TRBV6-3 to TRBJ2-7; D might be TRBD1 (6 bases). CDR1 is MNHEY, CDR2 SVGEGT, per germline. This CDR3 comprises 17 residues. The V and J ends lost 2 bases and 3 bases respectively, with 20 bases between them. The CDR3 DNA sequence: TGTGCCAGCAGTTACCTCAGAGGACAGACGAGGCGCTACGAGCAGTACTTC. It translates to CASSYLRGQTRRYEQYF.

This clonotype was observed at least ten times. The genes are TRBV29-1 and TRBJ2-6; D ambiguous. V lost 4 bases and J 0 bases, leaving 7 bases between the germline ends. The germline V gene encodes CDR1 SQVTM and CDR2 ANQGSEA. The CDR3 is 14 amino acids. This CDR3 reads CSVVWSSGANVLTF. The CDR3 coding sequence is TGCAGCGTTGTGTGGAGCTCTGGGGCCAACGTCCTGACTTTC.

To note about this clonotype: A far more abundant clone sits one base away, making this likely a read error. The V gene is TRBV4-1, the J gene TRBJ2-7; 10 nucleotides agree with TRBD2. V shed 2 bases, J shed 7 bases, and the junction held 14 bases outside the gene matches. Germline CDR1 is MGHRA and CDR2 is YSYEKL. The CDR3 covers 17 residues. This CDR3 is CASSQHDTSGVNNEQYF. CDR3 DNA: TGCGCCAGCAGCCAACACGACACTAGCGGGGTAAACAATGAGCAGTACTTC.

This clonotype has ten or more counts. The rearrangement links TRBV28 to TRBJ1-1, with unresolved D. This CDR3 is built from 13 residues. Germline V gene lookup returns CDR1 MDHEN and CDR2 SYDVKM. V was cut by 3 bases and J by 5 bases, with 10 bases left in between. CDR3 amino acids: CASSLGRWTEAFF. The CDR3, as DNA: TGTGCCAGCAGTTTGGGGAGATGGACTGAAGCTTTCTTT.

The chain carries TRBV9 and TRBJ2-5, with a possible D match to TRBD1 (5 bases). CDR1 is SGDLS, CDR2 YYNGEE, per germline. Trimming took off 0 bases at V and 1 base at J, with 10 bases between the two ends. The CDR3 has 15 amino acids. CDR3 protein: CASSVDGAGQETQYF. CDR3 nucleotides: TGTGCCAGCAGCGTAGATGGGGCAGGCCAAGAGACCCAGTACTTC.

This clonotype was seen at least ten times. The chain employs TRBV4-3 and TRBJ1-2; 7 positions agree with TRBD1. Germline V lookup: CDR1 LGHNA, CDR2 YSLEER. V was clipped by 3 bases and J by 2 bases; unmatched bases: 9. This CDR3 is built from 16 residues. The DNA for the CDR3 is TGCGCCAGCAGCCAGGGGAACGAGGACAGGAACTATGGCTACACCTTC. It is translated as CASSQGNEDRNYGYTF.

This clonotype was observed at least ten times. The chain has TRBV20-1 and TRBJ2-7, with D possibly being TRBD2 (6 bases). The CDR3 runs to 14 residues. Trimming stripped 0 bases from V and 3 bases from J, with 12 bases between. The germline V gene has CDR1 DFQATT and CDR2 SNEGSKA (reference sequence). The CDR3 sequence is CSARDLDGGYEQYF. CDR3 in DNA: TGCAGTGCTAGAGATCTAGACGGGGGCTACGAGCAGTACTTC.

This clonotype was counted many times. The V call is TRBV7-8, the J call TRBJ2-2; weak D call: TRBD1 (6 bases). Germline V gene lookup returns CDR1 SGHVS and CDR2 FQNEAQ. V lost 4 bases to trimming and J lost 3 bases, with 9 bases between them. The CDR3 has 14 residues. CDR3 protein: CASSSTGHTGELFF. The CDR3 DNA reads TGTGCCAGCAGCTCGACAGGCCACACCGGGGAGCTGTTTTTT.

This clonotype was counted a few times. The V call is TRBV3-1, the J call TRBJ2-7; 11 bases fit TRBD2. The V and J ends lost 2 bases and 0 bases, in that order; junction bases with no gene match: 3. The CDR3 contains 16 residues. CDR1 and CDR2 (germline): LGHDT, YNNKEL (reference sequence). The CDR3 region is CASSQIGTSGSYEQYF. In DNA form, the CDR3 reads TGTGCCAGCAGCCAAATAGGGACTAGCGGCTCCTACGAGCAGTACTTC.

This rearrangement joins TRBV11-1 to TRBJ2-3; tentatively, D is TRBD1 or TRBD2 (6 bases each). The CDR3 has 14 residues. Germline V CDR1 and CDR2: SGHAT, FQDESV (reference sequence). V dropped 0 bases and J dropped 6 bases, with 10 bases sitting between them. For the CDR3, the DNA is TGTGCCAGCAGCTTAGCGGGGGGCCGGGATACGCAGTATTTT. This gives the protein CASSLAGGRDTQYF.

This clonotype was seen repeatedly, ten times or more. The CDR3 sequence: CASSRDRWTSGSTSGRNEQFF. The CDR3 coding sequence is TGTGCCAGCAGCCGGGACAGGTGGACTAGCGGGAGCACTTCAGGTCGAAATGAGCAGTTCTTC. The genes are TRBV6-1 and TRBJ2-1, with TRBD2 identical over 13 bases. V was clipped by 6 bases and J by 7 bases; unmatched bases: 24. This CDR3 is built from 21 residues. Germline CDR1 is MNHNS and CDR2 is SASEGT.

The chain has TRBV27 and TRBJ2-3, with 7 bases that match TRBD1. This CDR3 contains 15 residues. Germline-derived CDR1 and CDR2 are MNHEY and SMNVEV (reference sequence). Trimming removed 3 bases from V and 2 bases from J; junction bases left unmatched: 5. The CDR3 protein is CASSLTGFNTDTQYF. CDR3 DNA: TGTGCCAGCAGTTTGACAGGGTTTAACACAGATACGCAGTATTTT.

CDR3 amino acids: CASSLGRAETQYF. CDR3 sequence (DNA): TGTGCCAGCAGTTTAGGGCGCGCGGAGACCCAGTACTTC. The chain is built from TRBV27 and TRBJ2-3; D unclear. The J call may be wrong; the DNA end is better matched by TRBJ2-5. This CDR3 contains 13 residues. Germline assignment: CDR1 MNHEY and CDR2 SMNVEV (reference sequence).

A word on this clonotype: An end of the junction differs from the germline gene, which may be a read error. The chain has TRBV18 and TRBJ2-3, with 10 bases matching TRBD1. The CDR3 extends over 14 amino acids. Germline lookup yields CDR1 KGHSH and CDR2 LQKENI. The CDR3 bases are TGTGTCAGCTCACGAGGGACAGGGGCAGATACGCAGTATTTT. Translating gives CVSSRGTGADTQYF.

This clonotype was seen at least ten times. The chain links TRBV5-5 to TRBJ1-3; D is undetermined. V was shortened by 0 bases and J by 0 bases, with 7 bases between the two germline ends. CDR1 and CDR2 (germline): SGHKS, YYEKEE (reference sequence). The CDR3 is made up of 15 amino acids. CDR3 DNA: TGTGCCAGCAGCTTGGTTGGCACCTCTGGAAACACCATATATTTT. This translates into CASSLVGTSGNTIYF.

As concerns this clonotype: A read error may be the cause here, since a much bigger clone is one base away. The chain carries TRBV19 and TRBJ1-1, with unresolved D. Germline V lookup: CDR1 LNHDA, CDR2 SQIVND (reference sequence). The CDR3 covers 11 residues. The CDR3 sequence is CASSAYTEASF. In nucleotides, the CDR3 is TGTGCCAGTAGTGCTTACACTGAAGCTTCCTTT.

The chain carries TRBV5-5 and TRBJ1-2; no clear D. CDR3 length: 11 amino acids. Trimming removed 7 bases at V and 8 bases at J, with 12 bases between. The V gene's germline CDR1 is SGHKS and CDR2 YYEKEE (reference sequence). The CDR3 spells CASSLREGYTF. The DNA of the CDR3 is TGTGCCAGCTCTCTGAGGGAAGGCTACACCTTC.

This clonotype was detected many times. J is TRBJ2-7 and V is TRBV21-1; TRBD1 is taken as the D call from the table, unchecked against the DNA. TRBV21-1 is reported as a pseudogene. This CDR3 has 14 residues. CDR3 loop: CASDLSTGFYEQYF. In DNA form, the CDR3 reads TGTGCCAGCGATCTATCGACAGGATTCTACGAGCAGTACTTC.

At least ten counts were recorded for this clonotype. The CDR3 reads CSARGGSGGYYGYTF. DNA of the CDR3: TGCAGTGCTAGAGGGGGTTCAGGGGGTTACTATGGCTACACCTTC. The chain carries TRBV20-1 and TRBJ1-2; TRBD1 agrees at 7 bases. This CDR3 spans 15 amino acids. The V gene end was trimmed by 1 base and the J gene end by 3 bases; junction bases not matched to a gene: 8. Looked up from germline, CDR1 is DFQATT and CDR2 is SNEGSKA (reference sequence).

This clonotype was seen at least ten times. J is TRBJ2-3 and V is TRBV5-1, with TRBD2 matching over 12 bases. The CDR3 length is 16 residues. Germline loops: CDR1 SGHRS, CDR2 YFSETQ. After removal of 4 bases from V and 0 bases from J, the junction contained 3 bases not matched to a gene. The CDR3 here is CASSAGTSGSTDTQYF. The DNA for the CDR3 is TGCGCCAGCAGCGCCGGGACTAGCGGGAGCACAGATACGCAGTATTTT.

This clonotype occurred many times. V usage is TRBV7-2 and J usage is TRBJ1-1, with TRBD1 as a possible D gene (6 bases). With 4 bases removed from V and 1 base from J, the gap between germline ends came to 10 bases. This CDR3 comprises 14 residues. Germline assignment: CDR1 SGHTA and CDR2 FQGNSA. CDR3 in DNA: TGTGCCAGCAGCTCGACGGGACAGAACACTGAAGCTTTCTTT. Its translation is CASSSTGQNTEAFF.

Many counts were recorded for this clonotype. The J gene is TRBJ2-3, the V gene TRBV12-3 or TRBV12-4, with D tentatively TRBD2 (6 bases). The CDR3 has 13 amino acids. V lost 6 bases and J 3 bases, leaving 10 bases between the germline ends. The CDR3 loop is CASSLLATDTQYF. In nucleotides, the CDR3 is TGTGCCAGCAGCCTCCTAGCGACAGATACGCAGTATTTT.

As to this clonotype: One base separates it from a far larger clone, so it is likely a read error. The rearrangement uses TRBV10-3 and TRBJ1-2; D not certain. Germline CDR1 ENHRY, CDR2 SYGVKD. V lost 5 bases and J lost 0, with 7 bases in between. The CDR3 extends over 13 amino acids. The CDR3 nucleotides read TGTGCCATCAGTTACCTCCCTAACTATGGCTACACCTTC. It specifies CAISYLPNYGYTF.

At least ten counts were recorded for this clonotype. The gene calls are TRBV25-1 and TRBJ2-5, with a tentative D call TRBD1 (5 bases). V shed 5 bases and J shed 5 bases, with 18 bases lying between them. This CDR3 is built from 15 residues. Germline V gene data show CDR1 as MGHDK and CDR2 as SYGVNS. This CDR3 is CASSPRSGFGETQYF. DNA of the CDR3: TGTGCCAGCAGTCCACGATCAGGGTTTGGGGAGACCCAGTACTTC.